Here is one TCR beta chain with its context. Other DNA sequences within the sample encode an identical CDR3. The ends lost 4 bases at V and 4 bases at J; junction bases unmatched: 4. Looked up from germline, CDR1 is SQVTM and CDR2 is ANQGSEA. The CDR3 consists of 13 residues. This entry comes from a study of shared clonotypes between healthy human individuals. At the level of the study: The cohort had two women and three men, ages 18 to 49.

In the authors' methods: ImmunoSEQ junction-only sequences lacked quality scores, so their filtering differed. Here immunoSEQ multiplex PCR was the method, and the copy in TCRdb shows in-frame clones only, minus some. V, J and clone size are those of that table, while D and trimming were read from the DNA. Of 2 million to 2.5 million clones in the sample, approximately 93% were seen once. The chain is built from TRBV29-1 and TRBJ2-7, with 10 bases lining up with TRBD2. The TCR comes from a young man in good health. Some clones in this sample may be carry-over from other donors' samples. Sequenced sample: naive CD4+ T cells from PBMCs. The subset was: CD45RA+ positively selected. CDR3 DNA: TGCAGCGTTGGGGGACTAGCGATTTACGAGCAGTACTTC. It encodes CSVGGLAIYEQYF.